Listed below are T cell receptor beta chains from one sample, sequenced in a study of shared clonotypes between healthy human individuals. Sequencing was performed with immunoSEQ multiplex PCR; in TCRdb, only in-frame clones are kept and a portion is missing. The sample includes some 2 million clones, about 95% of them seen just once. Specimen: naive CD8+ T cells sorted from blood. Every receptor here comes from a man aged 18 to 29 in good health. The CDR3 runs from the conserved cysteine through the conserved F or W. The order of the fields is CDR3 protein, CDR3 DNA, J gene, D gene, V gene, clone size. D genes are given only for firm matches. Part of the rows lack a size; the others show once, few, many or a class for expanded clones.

CAQRENDGELFF TGTGCCCAACGGGAGAATGACGGGGAGCTGTTTTTT TRBJ2-2 - TRBV30 -
CASSAYEGGDGYTF TGTGCCAGCAGCGCATATGAAGGGGGGGATGGCTACACCTTC TRBJ1-2 - TRBV11-2 -
CASSADRDTYNEQFF TGCGCCAGCAGCGCGGACAGGGATACCTACAATGAGCAGTTCTTC TRBJ2-1 TRBD1 TRBV5-1 -
CASSPGGGKNIQYF TGTGCCAGCTCACCTGGGGGAGGTAAAAACATTCAGTACTTC TRBJ2-4 - TRBV18 -
CAWTYGGLKGEQFF TGTGCCTGGACTTACGGAGGTCTCAAAGGTGAGCAGTTCTTC TRBJ2-1 - TRBV30 -
CASSPHPSGAYNEQFF TGTGCCAGCAGCCCCCACCCTTCCGGGGCCTACAATGAGCAGTTCTTC TRBJ2-1 - TRBV7-9 once
CASSLEGFRTDTQYF TGTGCCAGCAGCTTAGAAGGGTTTAGAACAGATACGCAGTATTTT TRBJ2-3 - TRBV7-2 -
CASSLVGWGSYNEQFF TGTGCCAGCAGCTTAGTAGGGTGGGGGTCCTACAATGAGCAGTTCTTC TRBJ2-1 - TRBV7-8 -
CASGGEAYEQYF TGTGCCAGTGGTGGGGAGGCCTACGAGCAGTACTTC TRBJ2-7 - TRBV6-1 -
CASSYVENEKLFF TGTGCCAGCAGTTACGTGGAGAATGAAAAACTGTTTTTT TRBJ1-4 - TRBV6-5 -
CASSSFHSYEQYF TGTGCCAGCAGCTCGTTTCATTCCTACGAGCAGTACTTC TRBJ2-7 - TRBV11-1 -
CASSLGLGSGNTIYF TGTGCCAGCAGCCTAGGACTGGGGAGCGGAAACACCATATATTTT TRBJ1-3 - TRBV7-9 -
CASSEASGGALGYTF TGTGCCAGCAGTGAAGCCTCAGGGGGCGCCCTGGGCTACACCTTC TRBJ1-2 TRBD1 TRBV6-1 -
CATKPGTAPGEQFF TGTGCCACCAAGCCGGGGACAGCCCCCGGTGAGCAGTTCTTC TRBJ2-1 TRBD1 TRBV19 -
CASSQDSFNTEAFF TGCGCCAGCAGCCAGGACAGTTTTAACACTGAAGCTTTCTTT TRBJ1-1 - TRBV5-1 -
CAWSMGDSNQPQHF TGTGCCTGGAGTATGGGGGACAGCAATCAGCCCCAGCATTTT TRBJ1-5 - TRBV30 -
CASSADRGSSYEQYF TGTGCCAGCAGCGCGGACAGGGGATCCTCATACGAGCAGTACTTC TRBJ2-7 TRBD1 TRBV9 -
CASSPLGGQGNTIYF TGTGCCAGCAGTCCTCTGGGAGGGCAGGGAAACACCATATATTTT TRBJ1-3 - TRBV27 -
CASSSLGSEQYF TGTGCCAGCAGCTCCCTGGGATCCGAGCAGTACTTC TRBJ2-7 - TRBV13 -
CASSPDGFYEQYF TGTGCCAGCTCACCAGACGGATTCTACGAGCAGTACTTC TRBJ2-7 - TRBV18 -
CASSYSYSDSEQYF TGTGCCAGCAGTTACTCGTACAGTGACTCCGAGCAGTACTTC TRBJ2-7 - TRBV6-5 once
CASSLGSGGYNEQFF TGTGCCAGCAGCCTAGGGTCAGGTGGCTACAATGAGCAGTTCTTC TRBJ2-1 - TRBV6-5 -
CAWSPSRTSDISDEQFF TGTGCCTGGAGTCCTTCACGGACTAGCGATATCAGCGATGAGCAGTTCTTC TRBJ2-1 TRBD2 TRBV30 -
CASSLPGNTEAFF TGTGCCAGCAGCTTACCAGGGAACACTGAAGCTTTCTTT TRBJ1-1 - TRBV7-8 -
CASSRIAGGFEQYF TGTGCCAGCAGCCGTATAGCGGGGGGCTTCGAGCAGTACTTC TRBJ2-7 TRBD2 TRBV6-5 -
CASSDGTSGSDEQFF TGTGCCAGCAGCGACGGGACTAGCGGGAGCGATGAGCAGTTCTTC TRBJ2-1 TRBD2 TRBV9 -
CASTHGASGGVDTQYF TGTGCCAGTACCCACGGGGCTAGCGGGGGGGTAGATACGCAGTATTTT TRBJ2-3 TRBD2 TRBV19 -
CASSQELGADSYEQYF TGCGCCAGCAGCCAAGAACTGGGAGCCGATTCCTACGAGCAGTACTTC TRBJ2-7 - TRBV4-3 -
CASSVTNLYTEAFF TGTGCCAGCAGCGTGACGAATTTGTACACTGAAGCTTTCTTT TRBJ1-1 - TRBV5-4 -
CAWSALDRGEQYF TGTGCCTGGAGTGCCTTGGACAGAGGGGAGCAGTACTTC TRBJ2-7 - TRBV30 -
CASSPILDYEQYF TGTGCCAGTAGTCCCATACTCGACTACGAGCAGTACTTC TRBJ2-7 - TRBV19 -
CASSVEGRAYEQYF TGTGCCAGCAGCGTAGAGGGCAGAGCCTACGAGCAGTACTTC TRBJ2-7 - TRBV9 -
CASSPDRLSYEQYF TGTGCCAGCAGCCCCGACAGGCTCTCCTACGAGCAGTACTTC TRBJ2-7 - TRBV28 -
CASSLIVQETQYF TGTGCCAGCAGCTTGATAGTTCAAGAGACCCAGTACTTC TRBJ2-5 - TRBV5-4 -
CASSQEPSGIYEQYF TGCGCCAGCAGCCAAGAGCCATCAGGGATCTACGAGCAGTACTTC TRBJ2-7 - TRBV4-1 once
CASSGDLLGTEAFF TGTGCCAGCAGCGGCGACCTTTTGGGCACTGAAGCTTTCTTT TRBJ1-1 - TRBV5-4 -
CASSPATGKDQPQHF TGTGCCAGCAGCCCCGCAACAGGGAAGGACCAGCCCCAGCATTTT TRBJ1-5 - TRBV7-9 -
CASRSGAMYNEQFF TGTGCCAGCAGGTCGGGGGCGATGTACAATGAGCAGTTCTTC TRBJ2-1 - TRBV11-2 -
CASSYPMVQGNIQYF TGTGCCAGCAGCTACCCAATGGTACAGGGAAACATTCAGTACTTC TRBJ2-4 - TRBV7-9 -
CASSLSTAAMNTEAFF TGTGCCAGCAGTTTATCGACTGCCGCGATGAACACTGAAGCTTTCTTT TRBJ1-1 - TRBV27 -
CASSQSWGPSYEQYF TGCGCCAGCAGCCAGAGTTGGGGCCCCTCCTACGAGCAGTACTTC TRBJ2-7 - TRBV4-3 -
CASSLGPNNEQFF TGTGCCAGCAGCTTAGGGCCGAACAATGAGCAGTTCTTC TRBJ2-1 - TRBV7-9 -
CASSSSGGGTGELFF TGTGCCAGCAGCTCCAGCGGGGGTGGCACCGGGGAGCTGTTTTTT TRBJ2-2 TRBD2 TRBV13 -
CASSLSRLAGSEQYF TGCGCCAGCAGCCTGTCTAGGCTAGCTGGCTCCGAGCAGTACTTC TRBJ2-7 - TRBV4-1 -
CASSLMGDNQPQHF TGTGCCAGCAGCTTAATGGGGGACAATCAGCCCCAGCATTTT TRBJ1-5 - TRBV7-9 once
CASIAGTDTQYF TGTGCCAGCATCGCGGGCACAGATACGCAGTATTTT TRBJ2-3 - TRBV6-6 -
CASSYREVSYEQYF TGTGCCAGCAGTTACAGGGAGGTCTCCTACGAGCAGTACTTC TRBJ2-7 - TRBV6-5 -
CAISTRGHFDTEAFF TGTGCCATCAGCACCAGGGGACATTTCGACACTGAAGCTTTCTTT TRBJ1-1 - TRBV10-3 -
CASSYNQPQHF TGTGCCAGCAGTTATAATCAGCCCCAGCATTTT TRBJ1-5 - TRBV28 few
CASSLGRDYEQYF TGTGCCAGCAGCTTAGGTAGGGATTACGAGCAGTACTTC TRBJ2-7 - TRBV7-9 -